This T cell receptor (beta chain) was sequenced for a study of Tregs in tolerant kidney transplant recipients. Study context: The nonmyeloablative bone marrow transplants came from related graft donors, with transient mixed chimerism.

Study-wide points: Biological reproducibility was not directly addressed, but technical replication error appeared minimal. In tolerant patients, donor-specific Tregs outgrew total Tregs, suggesting antigen-driven expansion.

Unstimulated Tregs (CD4+CD25+CD127-) and CD4+CD25- non-Tregs were sorted from PBMCs. Concerning this clone itself: The antigen is unknown.

The V and J ends lost 4 bases and 6 bases, in that order; junction bases with no gene match: 11. Germline loops: CDR1 LNHDA, CDR2 SQIVND (reference sequence). This CDR3 spans 16 amino acids. Sequenced by immunoSEQ multiplex PCR; TCRdb stores in-frame clones only, minus some. Of 69,000 or so clones detected, around 90% appear once; the ten largest clones hold 0.35% to 0.5%. The source is a human donor who received a combined kidney and bone marrow transplant. This chain connects TRBV19 to TRBJ1-2, with 10 bases that match TRBD1. Sequences were derived from CD4+ T cells from blood, sampled before the transplant. CDR3 in amino acids: CASSSNRDRGYNGYTF. The DNA for the CDR3 is TGTGCCAGTAGTAGTAACCGGGACAGGGGATACAATGGCTACACCTTC.